Here is one T cell receptor beta chain with its context. Libraries were prepared by immunoSEQ multiplex PCR; TCRdb keeps only in-frame clonotypes and omits some of them. This sample has under 90,000 clones, with about 95% found just once. These data are taken from a study of technical replicates of blood from a few donors. This CDR3 is 14 amino acids long. Between the trimmed V and J ends, which lost 2 bases and 7 bases, there was a span of 15 bases. Germline V gene lookup returns CDR1 WSHSY and CDR2 SAAADI. The chain recombines TRBV10-2 with TRBJ2-7; D gene uncertain. This TCR came from a human donor in good health. The sample taken for sequencing was T cells isolated from PBMCs. This CDR3 reads CASSEDVPGPEQYF. Here the CDR3 DNA reads TGCGCCAGCAGTGAGGACGTACCAGGTCCAGAGCAGTACTTC.